This T cell receptor beta chain was captured in a study of blood T cell repertoires in COVID-19. Study overall: From the United States, Italy and Spain came samples of acute and convalescent COVID-19. T cells, B-cell-depleted T cells, or PBMCs supplied cDNA or gDNA.

J lost 4 bases, V lost 4 bases, and 5 bases had no gene match. The germline CDR1 and CDR2 sequences are SGHRS and YFSETQ. The CDR3 runs to 15 residues. As processed by the authors: Reference gene primer amplification gave estimated nucleated cell counts. The data were produced by immunoSEQ multiplex PCR, yet TCRdb's version contains in-frame clones alone and is incomplete. That table is the source of V, J and clone size, and D and trimming were worked out from the DNA. The sample includes about 200,000 clones, roughly 88% of them seen just once. The sequence was collected from a middle-aged man with acute COVID-19. Input material: PBMCs or T cells enriched from blood (not recorded which). The chain employs TRBV5-1 and TRBJ2-2, with 9 bases fitting TRBD1. The CDR3 coding sequence is TGCGCCAGCAGCGAACGGACAGGGGCCACCGGGGAGCTGTTTTTT. This encodes CASSERTGATGELFF.